The entry below gives a single TCR beta chain sequence along with its context. This specimen belongs to a study of blood T cell repertoires in COVID-19. Study-level information: Samples came from the United States, Italy and Spain, spanning acute and convalescent COVID-19. Sources were T cells, B-cell-depleted T cells, or PBMCs; the material itself was cDNA or gDNA.

In the original analysis: Nucleated cell counts were estimated from reference gene primer amplification. Using immunoSEQ multiplex PCR, the repertoire was profiled, and TCRdb retains in-frame clones only, with some absent. Clonal size and the V and J genes are those of that table, whereas D and trimming came from the DNA. The sample consists of roughly 200,000 clones, roughly 83% of them appearing once. Germline V gives CDR1 KGHSH, CDR2 LQKENI. This CDR3 has 16 residues. V lost 0 bases, J lost 0 bases, and 9 bases lay in between. Seattle patients were enrolled while actively infected and followed longitudinally.

This clonotype was obtained from a woman aged 40 to 50 with COVID-19, enrolled during active disease. J is TRBJ2-1 and V is TRBV18, with D possibly being TRBD1 (5 bases). The source material was peripheral blood. Here the CDR3 DNA reads TGTGCCAGCTCACCACCCGACAGATCCTCCTACAATGAGCAGTTCTTC. It yields the protein CASSPPDRSSYNEQFF.